One sample yielded the 10 T cell receptor beta chains listed below, sequenced in a study of blood T cell repertoires in COVID-19. Assay: immunoSEQ multiplex PCR; the TCRdb copy retains only in-frame clones and omits some. The repertoire consists of roughly 230,000 clones, with roughly 84% occurring once and the leading ten covering 0.98%. Sequencing used peripheral blood. The source of these receptors is a man in his forties or fifties with acute or convalescent COVID-19.

The chain couples TRBV11-2 to TRBJ1-2; D is perhaps TRBD1 (5 bases). Germline V gene sequence: CDR1 SGHAT, CDR2 FQNNGV. The CDR3 sequence is 16 residues long. V was cut by 1 base and J by 4 bases, with 16 bases left in between. Here the CDR3 reads CASSLGGRAGAYGYTF. The CDR3 nucleotides read TGTGCCAGCAGCTTAGGGGGCAGGGCAGGCGCCTATGGCTACACCTTC.

The chain employs TRBV7-8 and TRBJ1-3, with D perhaps TRBD1 (6 bases). Germline values: CDR1 SGHVS, CDR2 FQNEAQ. V was trimmed by 3 bases and J by 2 bases, leaving 14 bases between them. The CDR3 consists of 16 residues. CDR3 DNA sequence: TGTGCCAGCAGCTTCAGTGAGGGGGTGGCTGGAAACACCATATATTTT. Amino acids: CASSFSEGVAGNTIYF.

The chain has TRBV7-9 and TRBJ1-2; tentatively, D is TRBD1 (6 bases). Germline V CDR1 and CDR2: SEHNR, FQNEAQ (reference sequence). This CDR3 is 14 amino acids long. The V gene lost 3 bases and the J gene lost 5 bases, with 13 bases spanning the gap. CDR3: CASSLGLGGYGYTF. The CDR3 bases are TGTGCCAGCAGCTTGGGTTTAGGGGGATATGGCTACACCTTC.

V and J are TRBV25-1 and TRBJ1-1; 9 nucleotides line up with TRBD1. The CDR3 is 16 residues long. V lost 4 bases to trimming and J lost 3 bases; unmatched junction nucleotides: 9. Per the germline V gene, CDR1 is MGHDK and CDR2 is SYGVNS. The DNA of the CDR3 is TGTGCCAGCAGTGCGCCGGGACAGGGTTCGGACACTGAAGCTTTCTTT. Its translation: CASSAPGQGSDTEAFF.

The chain combines TRBV19 with TRBJ1-5; no reliable D call. The V gene lost 5 bases and the J gene lost 5 bases, with 7 bases spanning the gap. The CDR3 runs to 12 residues. Germline V gene lookup returns CDR1 LNHDA and CDR2 SQIVND (reference sequence). The CDR3 nucleotides read TGTGCCAGTAGTGCGGGATATCAGCCCCAGCATTTT. Its translation: CASSAGYQPQHF.

The gene calls are TRBV15 and TRBJ2-1; D might be TRBD2 (6 bases). This CDR3 comprises 15 residues. CDR1 is LNHNV, CDR2 YYDKDF, per germline (reference sequence). The V end lost 5 bases, the J end lost 2 bases, and 13 bases lay between the germline ends. CDR3 coding DNA: TGTGCCACCAGCTATACGCGGGGAACCTACAATGAGCAGTTCTTC. Encoded protein: CATSYTRGTYNEQFF.

To note about this clone: One end of the junction varies from germline; a read error may be responsible. The chain couples TRBV7-7 to TRBJ2-1, with 9 bases fitting TRBD2. The CDR3 totals 15 residues. Germline assignment: CDR1 SSHAT and CDR2 FNYEAQ (reference sequence). The CDR3 nucleotides are TGTGCTAGCAGCTCCAGCAGCGGGGGGTTCAATGAGCAGTTCTTC. As protein: CASSSSSGGFNEQFF.

This chain links TRBV4-2 with TRBJ1-4; 7 positions match TRBD1. J gave up 0 bases and V 3 bases, and 13 bases lay outside the gene matches. Germline CDR1 reads LGHNA; CDR2 reads YNFKEQ. CDR3 length equals 19 residues. The CDR3 is CASSQYRDSLDSTNEKLFF. CDR3 DNA sequence: TGTGCCAGCAGCCAGTACCGGGACAGCCTTGATTCAACTAATGAAAAACTGTTTTTT.

The chain joins TRBV9 to TRBJ2-7; D is possibly TRBD2 (6 bases). CDR1 is SGDLS, CDR2 YYNGEE, per germline. The V and J ends lost 3 bases and 3 bases respectively, with 16 bases between them. This CDR3 comprises 15 residues. CDR3 loop: CASSAGTAGYYEQYF. The CDR3 region has the DNA TGTGCCAGCAGCGCCGGTACAGCGGGCTACTACGAGCAGTACTTC.

V usage is TRBV4-1 and J usage is TRBJ2-1, with TRBD1 matching over 7 bases. Trimming cost V 7 bases and J 1 base; bases outside gene matches: 7. Germline lookup yields CDR1 MGHRA and CDR2 YSYEKL. CDR3 length: 15 amino acids. CDR3 region: CASTLGTASYNEQFF. The CDR3 nucleotides read TGCGCCAGCACCCTTGGGACAGCATCCTACAATGAGCAGTTCTTC.